The source of this T cell receptor (beta chain) is a study of cytomegalovirus exposure and HLA in healthy donors. CDR1 SGHVS and CDR2 FQNEAQ come from the germline V gene. The CDR3 extends over 13 amino acids. With 4 bases clipped from V and 3 bases from J, the junction kept 2 bases outside the gene matches. The primer mix had 60 Vbeta and 13 Jbeta primers. Profiled with immunoSEQ multiplex PCR; TCRdb holds only in-frame clones, not every one. In the table there are some 170,000 clones, around nine tenths of which are singletons. This TCR was sampled from a woman under 40 in good health and CMV-seronegative. The J gene is TRBJ1-1, the V gene TRBV7-8; 7 nucleotides line up with TRBD1. The sequencing sample was made of PBMCs. CDR3 protein: CASSSQGYTEAFF. In nucleotides, the CDR3 is TGTGCCAGCAGCTCACAGGGGTACACTGAAGCTTTCTTT.